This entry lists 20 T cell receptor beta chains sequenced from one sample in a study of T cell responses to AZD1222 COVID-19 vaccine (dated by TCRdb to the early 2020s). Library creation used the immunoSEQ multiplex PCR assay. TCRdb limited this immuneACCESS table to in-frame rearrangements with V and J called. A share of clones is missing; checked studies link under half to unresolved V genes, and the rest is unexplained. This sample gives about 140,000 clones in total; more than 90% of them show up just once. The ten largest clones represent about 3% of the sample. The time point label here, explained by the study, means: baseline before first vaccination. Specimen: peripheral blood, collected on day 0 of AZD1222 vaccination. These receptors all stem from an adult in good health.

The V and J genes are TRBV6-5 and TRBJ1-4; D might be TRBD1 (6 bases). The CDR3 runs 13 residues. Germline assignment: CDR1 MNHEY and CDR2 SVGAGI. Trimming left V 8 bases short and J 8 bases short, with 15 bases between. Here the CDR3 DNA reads TGTGCCAGCGTTGGGGGGGCCTGGGAAAAACTGTTTTTT. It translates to CASVGGAWEKLFF.

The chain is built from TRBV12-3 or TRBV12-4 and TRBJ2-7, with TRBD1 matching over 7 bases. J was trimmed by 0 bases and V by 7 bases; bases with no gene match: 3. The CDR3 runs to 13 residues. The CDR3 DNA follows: TGTGCCAGCACCAGGGACAGCTCCTACGAGCAGTACTTC. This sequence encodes CASTRDSSYEQYF.

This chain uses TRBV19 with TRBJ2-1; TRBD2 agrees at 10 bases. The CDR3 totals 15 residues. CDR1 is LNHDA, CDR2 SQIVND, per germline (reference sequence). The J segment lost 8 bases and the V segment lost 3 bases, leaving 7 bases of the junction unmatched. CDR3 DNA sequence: TGTGCCAGTAGTATTCAAGCGGGAGGGTCCGATGAGCAGTTCTTC. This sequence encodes CASSIQAGGSDEQFF.

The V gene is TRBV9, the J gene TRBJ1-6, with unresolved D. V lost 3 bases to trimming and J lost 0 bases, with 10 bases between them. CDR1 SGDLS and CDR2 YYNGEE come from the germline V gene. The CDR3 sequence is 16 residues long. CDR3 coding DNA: TGTGCCAGCAGCGACTCGTGGAGCTCCTATAATTCACCCCTCCACTTT. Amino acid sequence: CASSDSWSSYNSPLHF.

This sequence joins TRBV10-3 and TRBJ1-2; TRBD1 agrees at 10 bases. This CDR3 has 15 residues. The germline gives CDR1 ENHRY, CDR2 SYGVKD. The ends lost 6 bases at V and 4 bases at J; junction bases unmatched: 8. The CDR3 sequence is CAIRAGTGARYGYTF. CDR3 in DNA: TGTGCCATCAGGGCCGGGACAGGGGCTCGCTATGGCTACACCTTC.

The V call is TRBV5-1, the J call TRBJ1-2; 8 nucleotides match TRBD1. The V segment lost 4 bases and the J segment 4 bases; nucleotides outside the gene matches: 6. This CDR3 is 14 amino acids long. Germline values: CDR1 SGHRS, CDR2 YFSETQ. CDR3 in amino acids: CASSPGQDSYGYTF. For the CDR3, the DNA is TGCGCCAGCAGCCCGGGACAGGACAGCTATGGCTACACCTTC.

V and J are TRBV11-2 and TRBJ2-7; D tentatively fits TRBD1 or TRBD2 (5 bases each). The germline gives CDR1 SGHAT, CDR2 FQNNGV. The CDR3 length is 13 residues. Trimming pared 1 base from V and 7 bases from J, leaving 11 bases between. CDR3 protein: CASSLGDGLEQYF. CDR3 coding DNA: TGTGCCAGCAGCTTAGGGGACGGACTGGAGCAGTACTTC.

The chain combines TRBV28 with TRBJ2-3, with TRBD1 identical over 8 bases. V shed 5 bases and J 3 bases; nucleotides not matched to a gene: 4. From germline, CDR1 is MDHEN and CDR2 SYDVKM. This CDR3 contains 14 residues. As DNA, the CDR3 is TGTGCCAGCAGTACCAGGGGGCGAACAGATACGCAGTATTTT. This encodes CASSTRGRTDTQYF.

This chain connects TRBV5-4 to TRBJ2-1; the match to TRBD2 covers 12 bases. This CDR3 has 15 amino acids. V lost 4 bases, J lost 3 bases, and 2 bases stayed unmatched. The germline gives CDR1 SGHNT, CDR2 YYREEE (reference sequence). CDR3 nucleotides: TGTGCCAGCAGCCAGGGACTAGCGGGCTACAATGAGCAGTTCTTC. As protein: CASSQGLAGYNEQFF.

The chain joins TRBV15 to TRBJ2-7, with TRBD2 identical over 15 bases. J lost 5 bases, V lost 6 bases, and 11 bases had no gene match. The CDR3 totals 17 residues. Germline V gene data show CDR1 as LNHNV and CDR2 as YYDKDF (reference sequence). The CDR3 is CATRRRTSGRAPNEQYF. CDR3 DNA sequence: TGTGCCACCAGACGCCGGACTAGCGGGAGGGCCCCCAACGAGCAGTACTTC.

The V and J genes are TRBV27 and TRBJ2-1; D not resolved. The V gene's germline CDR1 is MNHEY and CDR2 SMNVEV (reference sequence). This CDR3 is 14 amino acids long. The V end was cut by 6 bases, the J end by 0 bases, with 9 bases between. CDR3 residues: CASRDRSSYNEQFF. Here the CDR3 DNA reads TGTGCCAGCAGGGACCGAAGCTCCTACAATGAGCAGTTCTTC.

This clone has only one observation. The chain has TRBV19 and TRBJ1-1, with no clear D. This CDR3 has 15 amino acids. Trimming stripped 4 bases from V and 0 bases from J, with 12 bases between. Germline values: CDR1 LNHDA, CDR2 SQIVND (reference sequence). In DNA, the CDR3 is TGTGCCAGTAGTACCACCCTGGGGATGAACACTGAAGCTTTCTTT. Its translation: CASSTTLGMNTEAFF. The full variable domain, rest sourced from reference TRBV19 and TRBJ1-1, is DGGITQSPKYLFRKEGQNVTLSCEQNLNHDAMYWYRQDPGQGLRLIYYSQIVNDFQKGDIAEGYSVSREKKESFPLTVTSAQKNPTAFYLCASSTTLGMNTEAFFGQGTRLTVV.

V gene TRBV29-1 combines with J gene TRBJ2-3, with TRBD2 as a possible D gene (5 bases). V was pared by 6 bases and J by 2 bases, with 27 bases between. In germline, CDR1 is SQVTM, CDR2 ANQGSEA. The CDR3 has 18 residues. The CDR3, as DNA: TGCAGCGTCCCACGCCCTGGTGTCGGGGTTATGTCCACAGATACGCAGTATTTT. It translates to CSVPRPGVGVMSTDTQYF.

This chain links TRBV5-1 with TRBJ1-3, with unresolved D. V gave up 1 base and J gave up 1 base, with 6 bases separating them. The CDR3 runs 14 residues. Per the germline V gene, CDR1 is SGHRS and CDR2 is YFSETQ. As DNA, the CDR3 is TGCGCCAGCAGCTTGCCGGGGTCTGGAAACACCATATATTTT. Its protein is CASSLPGSGNTIYF.

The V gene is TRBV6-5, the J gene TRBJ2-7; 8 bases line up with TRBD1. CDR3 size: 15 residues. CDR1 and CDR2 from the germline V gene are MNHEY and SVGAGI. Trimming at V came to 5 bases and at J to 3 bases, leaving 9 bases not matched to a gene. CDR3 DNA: TGTGCCAGCAGTCTCTTCGGACAGGGTTACTACGAGCAGTACTTC. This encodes CASSLFGQGYYEQYF.

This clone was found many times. CDR3 sequence: CASSPMSLSGTEAFF. The CDR3 DNA reads TGTGCCAGCAGTCCTATGTCCCTATCGGGGACTGAAGCTTTCTTT. The chain couples TRBV6-5 to TRBJ1-1; D gene ambiguous. The CDR3 covers 15 residues. Trimming cost V 5 bases and J 5 bases, with 18 bases left between them. Germline loops: CDR1 MNHEY, CDR2 SVGAGI.

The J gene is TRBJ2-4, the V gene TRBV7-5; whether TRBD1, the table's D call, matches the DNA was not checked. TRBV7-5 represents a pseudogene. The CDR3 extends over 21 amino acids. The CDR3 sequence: CVRSLESTGGNYGRAKNIQYF. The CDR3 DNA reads TGTGTCAGAAGCTTAGAGAGTACAGGGGGCAACTACGGCCGAGCCAAAAACATTCAGTACTTC.

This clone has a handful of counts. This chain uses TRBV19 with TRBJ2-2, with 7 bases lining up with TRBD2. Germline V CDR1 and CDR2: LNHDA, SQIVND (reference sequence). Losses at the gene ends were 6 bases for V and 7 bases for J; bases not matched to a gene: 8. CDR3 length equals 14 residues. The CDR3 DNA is TGTGCCAGTAGCGTTATAGCGGGTGACGGGGAGCTGTTTTTT. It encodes CASSVIAGDGELFF.

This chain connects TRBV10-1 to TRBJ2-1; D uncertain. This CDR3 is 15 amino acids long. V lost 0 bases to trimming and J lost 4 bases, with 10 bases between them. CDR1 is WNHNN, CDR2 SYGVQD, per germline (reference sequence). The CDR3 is CASSESVDGYNEQFF. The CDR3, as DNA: TGCGCCAGCAGTGAGTCGGTAGACGGGTACAATGAGCAGTTCTTC.

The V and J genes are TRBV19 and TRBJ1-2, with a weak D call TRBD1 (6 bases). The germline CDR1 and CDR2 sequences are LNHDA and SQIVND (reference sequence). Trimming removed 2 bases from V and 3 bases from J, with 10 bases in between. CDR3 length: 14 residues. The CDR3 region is CASSIPGADYGYTF. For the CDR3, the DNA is TGTGCCAGTAGTATACCGGGGGCGGACTATGGCTACACCTTC. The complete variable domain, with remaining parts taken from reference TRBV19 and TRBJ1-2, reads DGGITQSPKYLFRKEGQNVTLSCEQNLNHDAMYWYRQDPGQGLRLIYYSQIVNDFQKGDIAEGYSVSREKKESFPLTVTSAQKNPTAFYLCASSIPGADYGYTFGSGTRLTVV.